Sequencing of this T cell receptor (beta chain) was carried out in a study of shared clonotypes between healthy human individuals. Unsorted PBMC DNA was sequenced on ten immunoSEQ deep assay plates. Libraries were prepared by immunoSEQ multiplex PCR; TCRdb keeps only in-frame clonotypes and omits some of them. The data hold around 450,000 clones, with around 75% observed a single time. For unsorted samples, genomic DNA was extracted from 75 million to 90 million PBMCs. In the case of this clone: Its antigen is not known.

V gave up 2 bases and J gave up 0 bases; unmatched junction bases: 8. CDR1 is LNHDA and CDR2 is SQIVND in the germline V gene (reference sequence). The CDR3 length is 19 residues. General study findings and limits: The genetic and exposure-history diversity represented was limited by few donors.

The chain recombines TRBV19 with TRBJ2-3; 13 nucleotides agree with TRBD2. Sequencing input: PBMCs. The sequence derives from a middle-aged woman in good health. Some clones in this sample may be carry-over from other donors' samples. The CDR3 is CASSILLAGGPGSTDTQYF. The CDR3 coding sequence is TGTGCCAGTAGTATATTACTAGCGGGAGGGCCCGGGAGCACAGATACGCAGTATTTT. Complete variable domain (other parts from reference TRBV19 and TRBJ2-3): DGGITQSPKYLFRKEGQNVTLSCEQNLNHDAMYWYRQDPGQGLRLIYYSQIVNDFQKGDIAEGYSVSREKKESFPLTVTSAQKNPTAFYLCASSILLAGGPGSTDTQYFGPGTRLTVL.